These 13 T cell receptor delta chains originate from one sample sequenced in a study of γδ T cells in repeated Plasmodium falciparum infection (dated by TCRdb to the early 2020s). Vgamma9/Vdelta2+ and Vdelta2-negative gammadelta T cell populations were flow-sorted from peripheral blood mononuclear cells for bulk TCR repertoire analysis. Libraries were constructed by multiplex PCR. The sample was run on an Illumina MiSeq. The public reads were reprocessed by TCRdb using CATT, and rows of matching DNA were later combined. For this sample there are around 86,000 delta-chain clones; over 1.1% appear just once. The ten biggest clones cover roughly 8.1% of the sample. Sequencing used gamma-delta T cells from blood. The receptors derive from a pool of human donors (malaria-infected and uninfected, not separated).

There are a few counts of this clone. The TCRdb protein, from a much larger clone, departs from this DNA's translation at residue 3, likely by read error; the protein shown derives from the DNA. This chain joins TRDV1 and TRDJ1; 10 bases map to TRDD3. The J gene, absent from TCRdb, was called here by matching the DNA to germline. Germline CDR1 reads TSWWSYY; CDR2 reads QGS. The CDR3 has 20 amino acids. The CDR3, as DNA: TGTGCTCCTGGGGCTTTCCGGCGGGACTGGGGGATTCCAAGCACCGATAAACTCATCTTT. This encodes CAPGAFRRDWGIPSTDKLIF.

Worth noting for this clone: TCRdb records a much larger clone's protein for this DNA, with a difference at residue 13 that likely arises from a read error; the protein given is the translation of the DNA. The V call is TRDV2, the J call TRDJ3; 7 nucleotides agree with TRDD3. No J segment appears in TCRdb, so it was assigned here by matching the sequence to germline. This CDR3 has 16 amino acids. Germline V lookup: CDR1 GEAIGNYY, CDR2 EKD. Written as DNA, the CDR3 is TGTGCCTGTGACACCGTACTGGGGTGGGACACCCGACTGATGTTTTTC. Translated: CACDTVLGWDTRLMFF.

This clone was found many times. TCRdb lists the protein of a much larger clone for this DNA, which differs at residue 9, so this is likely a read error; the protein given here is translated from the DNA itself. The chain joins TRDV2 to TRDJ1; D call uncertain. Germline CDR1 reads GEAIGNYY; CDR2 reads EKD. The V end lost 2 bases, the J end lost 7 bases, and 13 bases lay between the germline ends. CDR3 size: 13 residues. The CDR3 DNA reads TGTGCCTGTGACAGTGTAGGAGTCGGTAAACTCATCTTT. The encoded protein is CACDSVGVGKLIF.

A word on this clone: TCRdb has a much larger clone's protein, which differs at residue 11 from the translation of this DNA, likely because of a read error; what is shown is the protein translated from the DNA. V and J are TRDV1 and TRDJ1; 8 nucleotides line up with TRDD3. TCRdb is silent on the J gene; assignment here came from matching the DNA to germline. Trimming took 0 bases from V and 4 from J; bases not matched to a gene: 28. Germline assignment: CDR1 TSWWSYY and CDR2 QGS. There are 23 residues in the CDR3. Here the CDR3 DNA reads TGTGCTCTTGGGGAACTTGAGTACTGGGGGGTCTATAAGGGTCCTCCTGGCGGCGATAAACTCATCTTT. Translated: CALGELEYWGVYKGPPGGDKLIF.

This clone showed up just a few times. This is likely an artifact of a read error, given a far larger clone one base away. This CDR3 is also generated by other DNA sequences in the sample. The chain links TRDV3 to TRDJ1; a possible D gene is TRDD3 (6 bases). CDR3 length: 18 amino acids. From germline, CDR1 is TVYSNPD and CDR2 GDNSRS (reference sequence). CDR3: CALAVTFWGFARGGKLIF. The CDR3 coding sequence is TGTGCCTTAGCCGTTACATTCTGGGGATTCGCTCGAGGGGGTAAACTCATCTTC.

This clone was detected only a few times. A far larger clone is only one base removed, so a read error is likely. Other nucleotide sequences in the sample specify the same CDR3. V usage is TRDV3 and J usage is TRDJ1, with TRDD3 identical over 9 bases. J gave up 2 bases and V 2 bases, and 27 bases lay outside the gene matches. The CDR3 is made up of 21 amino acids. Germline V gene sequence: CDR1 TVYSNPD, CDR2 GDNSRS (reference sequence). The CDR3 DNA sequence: TGTGCCTTTTCCCCGGTTCCTACATCTCGACTACTGGGGGACCTAACCGATAAACTCATCTTT. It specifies CAFSPVPTSRLLGDLTDKLIF. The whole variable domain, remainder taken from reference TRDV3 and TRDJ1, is CDKVTQSSPDQTVASGSEVVLLCTYDTVYSNPDLFWYRIRPDYSFQFVFYGDNSRSEGADFTQGRFSVKHILTQKAFHLVISPVRTEDSATYYCAFSPVPTSRLLGDLTDKLIFGKGTRVTVEP.

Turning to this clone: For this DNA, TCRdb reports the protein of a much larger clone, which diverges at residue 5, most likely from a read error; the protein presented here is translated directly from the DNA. For the CDR3, the DNA is TGTGCCTGTGACCCCCTACTTAACACCGATAAACTCATCTTT. It codes for CACDPLLNTDKLIF. This chain joins TRDV2 and TRDJ1, with D tentatively TRDD2 (5 bases). The CDR3 covers 14 residues. Germline values: CDR1 GEAIGNYY, CDR2 EKD. Trimming left V 3 bases short and J 0 bases short, with 10 bases between.

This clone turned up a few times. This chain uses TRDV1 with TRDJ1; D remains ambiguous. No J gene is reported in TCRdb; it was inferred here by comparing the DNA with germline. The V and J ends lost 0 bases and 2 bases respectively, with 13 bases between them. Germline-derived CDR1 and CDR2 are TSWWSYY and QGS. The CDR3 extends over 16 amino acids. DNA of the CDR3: TGTGCTCTTGGGGAACTGCCCCCCCTGCGGACCGATAAACTCATCTTT. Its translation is CALGELPPLRTDKLIF.

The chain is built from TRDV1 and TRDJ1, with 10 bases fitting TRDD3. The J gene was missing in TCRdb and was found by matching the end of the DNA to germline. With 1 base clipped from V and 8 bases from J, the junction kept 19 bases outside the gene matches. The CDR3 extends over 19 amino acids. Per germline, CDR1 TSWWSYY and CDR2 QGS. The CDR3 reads CALGEPKFLSYWGIGKLIF. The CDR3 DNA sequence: TGTGCTCTTGGGGAACCGAAGTTCCTGTCGTACTGGGGGATTGGCAAACTCATCTTT.

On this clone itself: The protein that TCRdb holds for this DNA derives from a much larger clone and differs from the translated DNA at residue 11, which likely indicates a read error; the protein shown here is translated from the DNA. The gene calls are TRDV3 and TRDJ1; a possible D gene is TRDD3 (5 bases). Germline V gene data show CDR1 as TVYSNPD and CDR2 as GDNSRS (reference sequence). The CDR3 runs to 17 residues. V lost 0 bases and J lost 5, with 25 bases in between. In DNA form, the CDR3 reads TGTGCCTTTAGTTTCGAGGCGCTGGTACTGGAGGATGATAAACTCATCTTT. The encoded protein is CAFSFEALVLEDDKLIF.

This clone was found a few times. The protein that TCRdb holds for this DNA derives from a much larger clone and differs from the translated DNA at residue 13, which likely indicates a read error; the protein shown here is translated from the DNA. CDR3: CALGEPPGWDDKPIF. The CDR3 coding sequence is TGTGCTCTTGGGGAACCACCGGGGTGGGACGATAAACCCATCTTT. The J gene was not called, though the V gene is TRDV1; the D call of TRDD3 is as the table states it, not checked on the DNA. CDR3 length: 15 residues. CDR1 TSWWSYY and CDR2 QGS come from the germline V gene.

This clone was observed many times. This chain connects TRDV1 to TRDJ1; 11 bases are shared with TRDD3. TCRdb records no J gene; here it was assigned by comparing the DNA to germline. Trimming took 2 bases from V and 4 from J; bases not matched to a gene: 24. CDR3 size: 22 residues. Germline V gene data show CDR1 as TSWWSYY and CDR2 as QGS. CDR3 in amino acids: CALGEASPDSYACTGGYDKLIF. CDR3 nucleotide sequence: TGTGCTCTTGGGGAAGCGTCTCCTGATTCCTACGCTTGTACTGGGGGATACGATAAACTCATCTTT.

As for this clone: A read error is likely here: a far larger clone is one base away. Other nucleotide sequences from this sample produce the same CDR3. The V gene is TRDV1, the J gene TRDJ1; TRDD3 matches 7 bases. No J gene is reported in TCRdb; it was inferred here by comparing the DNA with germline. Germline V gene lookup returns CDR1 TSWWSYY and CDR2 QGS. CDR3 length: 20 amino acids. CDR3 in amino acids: CALGELKSDWGLFYTDKLIF. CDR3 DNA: TGCGCTCTTGGGGAACTAAAGTCGGACTGGGGCCTTTTTTACACCGATAAACTCATCTTT.